A single sample is the source of the 22 T cell receptor beta chains below, sequenced in a study of blood T cell repertoires in COVID-19. Generated by immunoSEQ multiplex PCR, the TCRdb table keeps only in-frame clones and is missing some. The data contain about 170,000 clones, approximately 90% of them seen just once; the ten biggest clones take up about 5%. The source material was peripheral blood. All receptors derive from a man between 18 and 35 years old with COVID-19, enrolled during active disease.

The rearrangement joins TRBV28 to TRBJ2-7; TRBD2 aligns across 10 bases. Germline V gene data show CDR1 as MDHEN and CDR2 as SYDVKM. The CDR3 sequence is 15 residues long. Germline trimming cut 6 bases from V and 6 bases from J; bases unmatched to any gene: 11. CDR3 protein: CASSSQREGSFEQYF. CDR3 bases: TGTGCCAGCAGCTCCCAGCGGGAGGGTTCTTTCGAGCAGTACTTC.

This rearrangement joins TRBV7-8 to TRBJ1-5; D gene ambiguous. V shed 5 bases and J shed 6 bases, with 14 bases lying between them. Per the germline V gene, CDR1 is SGHVS and CDR2 is FQNEAQ. CDR3 size: 14 residues. In DNA form, the CDR3 reads TGTGCCAGCAGCCCGAGAAGAGGCGCTCAGCCCCAGCATTTT. It specifies CASSPRRGAQPQHF.

The chain carries TRBV19 and TRBJ1-1; D uncertain. CDR3 length equals 13 residues. V shed 4 bases and J shed 3 bases, with 9 bases lying between them. CDR1 and CDR2 (germline): LNHDA, SQIVND (reference sequence). The CDR3 here is CASSNVPDTEAFF. The DNA for the CDR3 is TGTGCCAGTAGTAATGTCCCGGACACTGAAGCTTTCTTT.

V usage is TRBV5-6 and J usage is TRBJ1-1; perhaps TRBD1 as D (5 bases). Per the germline V gene, CDR1 is SGHDT and CDR2 is YYEEEE. The germline V and J ends were trimmed by 1 base and 6 bases, with 10 bases remaining between them. There are 13 residues in the CDR3. CDR3 DNA sequence: TGTGCCAGCAGCTTGTGGGGGGTCCCTGAAGCTTTCTTT. Amino acid sequence: CASSLWGVPEAFF.

V and J are TRBV6-6 and TRBJ2-7; 9 nucleotides agree with TRBD1. Germline V lookup: CDR1 MNHNY, CDR2 SVGAGI (reference sequence). The trim removed 0 bases at V and 2 bases at J, leaving 2 bases unmatched. The CDR3 contains 15 residues. The CDR3 coding sequence is TGTGCCAGCAGTTACTCGGACAGGGGAACCTACGAGCAGTACTTC. Its protein product is CASSYSDRGTYEQYF.

This clone showed up just once. V usage is TRBV10-2 and J usage is TRBJ2-7; the match to TRBD1 covers 10 bases. After removal of 6 bases from V and 3 bases from J, the junction contained 14 bases not matched to a gene. CDR3 length equals 17 residues. CDR1 and CDR2 (germline): WSHSY, SAAADI. Here the CDR3 reads CASSEDRGNHLIYEQYF. The CDR3 DNA reads as TGCGCCAGCAGCGAGGACAGGGGGAATCACCTTATCTACGAGCAGTACTTC.

V gene TRBV19 combines with J gene TRBJ2-3; the match to TRBD2 covers 9 bases. J was trimmed by 4 bases and V by 5 bases; bases with no gene match: 7. Germline assignment: CDR1 LNHDA and CDR2 SQIVND (reference sequence). The CDR3 loop spans 15 amino acids. The DNA of the CDR3 is TGTGCCAGTAGTCCAATAGCGGGAGTCGCAGATACGCAGTATTTT. Its protein product is CASSPIAGVADTQYF.

This sequence joins TRBV7-3 and TRBJ1-6; possibly TRBD1 for D (6 bases). This CDR3 has 13 residues. V lost 4 bases and J lost 10, with 11 bases in between. Germline assignment: CDR1 SGHTA and CDR2 FQGTGA. The CDR3 nucleotides read TGTGCCAGCAGCTACCACAGGGACTCACCCCTCCACTTT. Translating gives CASSYHRDSPLHF.

This sequence joins TRBV5-4 and TRBJ2-5, with 7 bases that match TRBD1. The junction had 3 bases not matched to a gene; V was cut back by 3 bases and J by 4 bases. CDR1 is SGHNT, CDR2 YYREEE, per germline (reference sequence). This CDR3 is 13 amino acids long. This chain's CDR3 is CASSSTGSETQYF. Written as DNA, the CDR3 is TGTGCCAGCAGCTCGACAGGGTCAGAGACCCAGTACTTC.

The genes are TRBV29-1 and TRBJ1-1; D is possibly TRBD1 (5 bases). The length of the CDR3 is 13 residues. Per the germline V gene, CDR1 is SQVTM and CDR2 is ANQGSEA. The ends were cut back, 4 bases at V and 1 base at J, with 10 bases in the middle. The chain's CDR3 is CSVALGANTEAFF. The DNA of the CDR3 is TGCAGCGTTGCCCTTGGGGCGAACACTGAAGCTTTCTTT.

The chain carries TRBV19 and TRBJ2-2; TRBD1 matches at 10 bases. The CDR3 runs to 15 residues. The V gene's germline CDR1 is LNHDA and CDR2 SQIVND (reference sequence). Losses at the gene ends were 7 bases for V and 6 bases for J; bases not matched to a gene: 8. The CDR3 nucleotides are TGTGCCAGTACCAACCGACAGGGGGCGGCCGGGGAGCTGTTTTTT. Translation: CASTNRQGAAGELFF. Filled out from reference TRBV19 and TRBJ2-2, the complete variable domain reads DGGITQSPKYLFRKEGQNVTLSCEQNLNHDAMYWYRQDPGQGLRLIYYSQIVNDFQKGDIAEGYSVSREKKESFPLTVTSAQKNPTAFYLCASTNRQGAAGELFFGEGSRLTVL.

The chain recombines TRBV7-2 with TRBJ1-1; D is ambiguous. Trimming took 0 bases from V and 4 from J, leaving 9 bases between them. The CDR3 extends over 14 amino acids. Germline CDR1 SGHTA, CDR2 FQGNSA. In DNA, the CDR3 is TGTGCCAGCAGCTTAGCGCGTGGTTCCACTGAAGCTTTCTTT. Protein sequence: CASSLARGSTEAFF.

This clone has only one observation. This chain uses TRBV6-2 or TRBV6-3 with TRBJ2-2, with TRBD1 matching over 7 bases. Germline CDR1 MNHEY, CDR2 SVGEGT. The CDR3 runs to 16 residues. Germline trimming cut 5 bases from V and 2 bases from J; bases unmatched to any gene: 8. DNA for the CDR3: TGTGCCAGCAGTGCCCTGACAGGGACCAACACCGGGGAGCTGTTTTTT. This codes for CASSALTGTNTGELFF.

J is TRBJ2-3 and V is TRBV4-2, with TRBD2 identical over 8 bases. V trimming: 1 base; J trimming: 6 bases; junction bases outside the gene matches: 15. Germline V gene lookup returns CDR1 LGHNA and CDR2 YNFKEQ. The CDR3 loop spans 18 amino acids. The chain's CDR3 is CASSQVTTASGLGDTQYF. DNA for the CDR3: TGTGCCAGCAGCCAAGTTACTACGGCTAGCGGGTTGGGGGATACGCAGTATTTT.

This clone was detected once. The same CDR3 is also encoded by other DNA sequences in this sample. V gene TRBV9 combines with J gene TRBJ2-2; 9 nucleotides align to TRBD2. The germline V gene has CDR1 SGDLS and CDR2 YYNGEE. V lost 4 bases and J lost 6; bases outside the gene matches: 10. The CDR3 has 16 amino acids. Here the CDR3 DNA reads TGTGCCAGCAGCCCCCCGGGTAGCGGGAGCTCCGGGGAGCTGTTTTTT. This codes for CASSPPGSGSSGELFF.

CDR3 region: CASSLSSSYNSPLHF. CDR3 DNA sequence: TGTGCCAGCAGCTTAAGTAGCTCCTATAATTCACCCCTCCACTTT. The V gene is TRBV7-3, the J gene TRBJ1-6; the D is unclear. Germline CDR1 SGHTA, CDR2 FQGTGA. V shed 1 base and J shed 0 bases, with 4 bases lying between them. The CDR3 contains 15 residues. Drawing the rest from reference TRBV7-3 and TRBJ1-6, the complete variable domain is GAGVSQTPSNKVTEKGKYVELRCDPISGHTALYWYRQSLGQGPEFLIYFQGTGAADDSGLPNDRFFAVRPEGSVSTLKIQRTERGDSAVYLCASSLSSSYNSPLHFGNGTRLTVT.

The rearrangement uses TRBV5-8 and TRBJ2-7, with D maybe TRBD1 (5 bases). The CDR3 has 16 residues. Trimming stripped 2 bases from V and 3 bases from J, with 18 bases between. CDR1 and CDR2 (germline): SGHTS, YDEGEE. The CDR3 DNA is TGTGCCAGCAGCTTTGAGGTATCCAGGGTTTACTACGAGCAGTACTTC. Its translation is CASSFEVSRVYYEQYF.

The J gene is TRBJ2-1, the V gene TRBV7-3, with TRBD2 identical over 9 bases. Germline CDR1 SGHTA, CDR2 FQGTGA. The CDR3 contains 16 residues. V lost 1 base to trimming and J lost 7 bases; unmatched junction nucleotides: 8. CDR3 DNA: TGTGCCAGCAGCTTAATGCTAGCGGGGAGGGTTAATGAGCAGTTCTTC. Encoded protein: CASSLMLAGRVNEQFF.

The V gene is TRBV14, the J gene TRBJ2-7; 9 bases are shared with TRBD1. This CDR3 has 13 residues. Germline-derived CDR1 and CDR2 are SGHDN and FVKESK. V shed 4 bases and J 6 bases; nucleotides not matched to a gene: 4. CDR3 DNA sequence: TGTGCCAGCAGCCCCCACAGGGGGCGCGAGCAGTACTTC. Residues: CASSPHRGREQYF.

V gene TRBV7-8 combines with J gene TRBJ2-3, with unresolved D. CDR1 and CDR2 (germline): SGHVS, FQNEAQ. The CDR3 extends over 12 amino acids. Trimming removed 5 bases at V and 0 bases at J, with 3 bases between. This chain's CDR3 is CASSPSTDTQYF. The CDR3 DNA reads as TGTGCCAGCAGCCCTAGCACAGATACGCAGTATTTT.

The rearrangement uses TRBV5-6 and TRBJ2-2; D is unresolved. Trimming removed 0 bases at V and 2 bases at J, with 5 bases between. CDR1 is SGHDT, CDR2 YYEEEE, per germline. The CDR3 is 14 amino acids. In DNA, the CDR3 is TGTGCCAGCAGCTTGGTCGTCAACACCGGGGAGCTGTTTTTT. It is translated as CASSLVVNTGELFF.

This CDR3 is CASSPAQRNEQFF. CDR3 bases: TGTGCCAGCTCACCGGCCCAGCGCAATGAGCAGTTCTTC. J is TRBJ2-1 and V is TRBV18; D is uncertain. CDR3 length: 13 residues. CDR1 and CDR2 from the germline V gene are KGHSH and LQKENI. V was clipped by 3 bases and J by 6 bases, with 9 bases between them.